These 4 T cell receptor beta chains originate from one sample sequenced in a study of blood T cell repertoires in COVID-19. Profiling relied on immunoSEQ multiplex PCR, and the TCRdb table lists in-frame clones only, not all of them. This table has about 130,000 clones, about 81% appearing once. The specimen sequenced was peripheral blood. The source is a young man with COVID-19, enrolled during active disease.

To note about this clone: Relative to the germline gene, one junction end is altered; a read error may explain this. The chain is built from TRBV7-7 and TRBJ1-4, with 8 bases lining up with TRBD1. The CDR3 runs to 15 residues. Germline V gene sequence: CDR1 SSHAT, CDR2 FNYEAQ (reference sequence). DNA for the CDR3: TGTGCTAGCAGCGCCCGGACAGGGACTAATGAAAAACTGTTTTTT. Translated: CASSARTGTNEKLFF.

The chain employs TRBV5-1 and TRBJ2-7; 9 bases are shared with TRBD2. Looked up from germline, CDR1 is SGHRS and CDR2 is YFSETQ. The ends lost 2 bases at V and 9 bases at J; junction bases unmatched: 15. CDR3 length: 16 residues. In DNA, the CDR3 is TGCGCCAGCAGCTTTCTCGGGGTAGCGGGAGAGAGTGTGCAGTACTTC. It specifies CASSFLGVAGESVQYF. The variable domain in full, completed from reference TRBV5-1 and TRBJ2-7, reads KAGVTQTPRYLIKTRGQQVTLSCSPISGHRSVSWYQQTPGQGLQFLFEYFSETQRNKGNFPGRFSGRQFSNSRSEMNVSTLELGDSALYLCASSFLGVAGESVQYFGPGTRLTVT.

This clone was seen a few times. The junction departs from germline at one end; a sequencing error may be responsible. The chain joins TRBV15 to TRBJ1-3; D gene unclear. The CDR3 is 17 amino acids. The germline V gene has CDR1 LNHNV and CDR2 YYDKDF (reference sequence). CDR3 protein: CATRRAPTVPPGNTIYF. CDR3 DNA sequence: TGTGCCACCAGAAGAGCACCAACAGTCCCCCCTGGGAACACCATATATTTT.

This clone was observed a single time. This rearrangement joins TRBV13 to TRBJ2-1; a possible D gene is TRBD2 (5 bases). The CDR3 has 12 amino acids. Per germline, CDR1 PRHDT and CDR2 FYEKMQ (reference sequence). V was trimmed by 5 bases and J by 7 bases, leaving 9 bases between them. The CDR3 loop is CASSIRGNEQFF. CDR3 nucleotides: TGTGCCAGCAGCATACGCGGGAATGAGCAGTTCTTC.